This note documents a single T cell receptor beta chain sequence. The material for each subset, its genomic DNA, was split evenly across several immunoSEQ plates. The repertoire was sequenced with immunoSEQ multiplex PCR; TCRdb's copy has only in-frame clones and lacks some. Of 400,000 to 600,000 clones detected, 75% to 80% appear once; the ten largest clones hold around 13%. This entry comes from a study of shared clonotypes between healthy human individuals. Germline CDR1 SEHNR, CDR2 FQNEAQ (reference sequence). This CDR3 contains 14 residues. The V end lost 5 bases, the J end lost 0 bases, and 10 bases lay between the germline ends.

Sequencing used PBMCs. This chain joins TRBV7-9 and TRBJ2-5; TRBD2 is a possible D gene (6 bases). The origin of this receptor is a woman aged 40 to 55 in good health. Some clones in this sample may be carry-over from other donors' samples. The CDR3 loop is CASSPDYHQETQYF. DNA of the CDR3: TGTGCCAGCAGCCCGGACTACCACCAAGAGACCCAGTACTTC.